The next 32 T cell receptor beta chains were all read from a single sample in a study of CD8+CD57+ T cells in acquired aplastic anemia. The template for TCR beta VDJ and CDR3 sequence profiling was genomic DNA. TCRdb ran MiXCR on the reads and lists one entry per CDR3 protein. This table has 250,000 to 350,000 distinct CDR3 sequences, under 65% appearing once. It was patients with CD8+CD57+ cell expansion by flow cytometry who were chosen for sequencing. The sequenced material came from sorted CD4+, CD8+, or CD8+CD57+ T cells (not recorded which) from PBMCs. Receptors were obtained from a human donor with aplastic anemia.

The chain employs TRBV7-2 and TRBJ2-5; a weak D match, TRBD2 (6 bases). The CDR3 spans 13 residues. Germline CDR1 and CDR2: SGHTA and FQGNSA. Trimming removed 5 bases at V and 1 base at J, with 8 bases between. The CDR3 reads CASSVGLQETQYF. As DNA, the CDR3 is TGTGCCAGCAGCGTGGGACTCCAAGAGACCCAGTACTTC.

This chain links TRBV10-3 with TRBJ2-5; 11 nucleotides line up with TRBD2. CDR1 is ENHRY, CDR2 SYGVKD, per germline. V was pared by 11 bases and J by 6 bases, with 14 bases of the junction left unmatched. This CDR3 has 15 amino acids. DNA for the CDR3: TGTGCCGTACGAGATAGCGGGGGGGCCGAAAAGACCCAGTACTTC. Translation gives CAVRDSGGAEKTQYF.

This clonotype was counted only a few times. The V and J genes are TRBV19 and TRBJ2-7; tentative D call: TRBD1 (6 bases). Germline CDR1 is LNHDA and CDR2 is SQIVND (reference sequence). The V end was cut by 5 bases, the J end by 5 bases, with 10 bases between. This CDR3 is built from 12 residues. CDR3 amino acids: CASSRHRDEQYF. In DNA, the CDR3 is TGTGCCAGTAGTCGGCACAGGGACGAGCAGTACTTC.

The CDR3 bases are TGCAGTGCTAGAGAAATGGGCACCTACGAGCAGTACTTC. Amino acid sequence: CSAREMGTYEQYF. The chain links TRBV20-1 to TRBJ2-7; D remains ambiguous. Trimming removed 0 bases from V and 2 bases from J, with 8 bases in between. Germline V CDR1 and CDR2: DFQATT, SNEGSKA (reference sequence). This CDR3 spans 13 amino acids.

CDR3 residues: CATSAGTSGNTDTQYF. Written as DNA, the CDR3 is TGTGCCACCAGTGCAGGGACTAGCGGGAACACAGATACGCAGTATTTT. The V call is TRBV24-1, the J call TRBJ2-3; 13 bases line up with TRBD2. Germline-derived CDR1 and CDR2 are KGHDR and SFDVKD. The V gene end was trimmed by 5 bases and the J gene end by 2 bases; junction bases not matched to a gene: 3. This CDR3 comprises 16 residues.

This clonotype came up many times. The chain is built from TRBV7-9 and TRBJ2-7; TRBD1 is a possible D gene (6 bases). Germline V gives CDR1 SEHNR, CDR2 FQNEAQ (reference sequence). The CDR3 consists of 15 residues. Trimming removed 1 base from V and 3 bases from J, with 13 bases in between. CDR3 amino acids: CASSLEGTSNYEQYF. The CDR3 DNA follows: TGTGCCAGCAGCTTAGAAGGGACATCCAACTACGAGCAGTACTTC.

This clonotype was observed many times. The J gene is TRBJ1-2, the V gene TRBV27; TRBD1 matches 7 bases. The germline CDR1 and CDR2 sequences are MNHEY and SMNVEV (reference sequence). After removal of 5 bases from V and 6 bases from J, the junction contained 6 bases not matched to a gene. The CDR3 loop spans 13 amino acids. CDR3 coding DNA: TGTGCCAGCAGTCCGAGACAGGGTAATGGCTACACCTTC. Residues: CASSPRQGNGYTF.

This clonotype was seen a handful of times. CDR3 region: CASSYRGGEQYF. In DNA form, the CDR3 reads TGTGCCAGCAGTTATCGCGGTGGGGAGCAGTACTTC. This chain links TRBV6-5 with TRBJ2-7; no definite D call. Germline values: CDR1 MNHEY, CDR2 SVGAGI. The V end was cut by 3 bases, the J end by 7 bases, with 10 bases between. The CDR3 is 12 residues long.

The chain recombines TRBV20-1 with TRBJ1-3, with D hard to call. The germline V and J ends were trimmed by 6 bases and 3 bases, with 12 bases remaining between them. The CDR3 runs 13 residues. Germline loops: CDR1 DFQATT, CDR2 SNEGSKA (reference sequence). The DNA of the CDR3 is TGCAGTGCCCAGCCCCTTGATGGAAACACCATATATTTT. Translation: CSAQPLDGNTIYF.

The CDR3 loop reads CATKAGGIDNEQFF. Here the CDR3 DNA reads TGTGCCACCAAGGCGGGGGGCATCGACAATGAGCAGTTCTTC. The chain uses TRBV15 and TRBJ2-1; 8 nucleotides match TRBD2. The CDR3 spans 14 residues. Germline loops: CDR1 LNHNV, CDR2 YYDKDF (reference sequence). The J segment lost 5 bases and the V segment lost 7 bases, leaving 7 bases of the junction unmatched.

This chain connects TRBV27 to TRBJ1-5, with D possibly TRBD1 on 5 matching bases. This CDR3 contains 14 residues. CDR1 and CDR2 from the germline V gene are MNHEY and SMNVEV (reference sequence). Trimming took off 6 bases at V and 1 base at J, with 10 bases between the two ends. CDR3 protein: CASSHRDSNQPQHF. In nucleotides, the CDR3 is TGTGCCAGCAGCCACCGGGACAGCAATCAGCCCCAGCATTTT.

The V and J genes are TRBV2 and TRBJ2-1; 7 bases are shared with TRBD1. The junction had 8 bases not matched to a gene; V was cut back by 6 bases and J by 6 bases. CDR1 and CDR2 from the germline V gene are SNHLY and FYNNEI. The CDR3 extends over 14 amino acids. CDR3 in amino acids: CASRGGAIPNEQFF. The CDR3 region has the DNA TGTGCCAGCAGAGGGGGCGCGATCCCCAATGAGCAGTTCTTC.

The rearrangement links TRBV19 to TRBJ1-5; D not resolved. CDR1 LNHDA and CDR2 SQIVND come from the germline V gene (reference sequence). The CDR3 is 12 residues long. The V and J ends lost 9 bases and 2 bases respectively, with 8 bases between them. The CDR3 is CASHAGNQPQHF. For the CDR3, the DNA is TGTGCCAGCCACGCAGGCAATCAGCCCCAGCATTTT.

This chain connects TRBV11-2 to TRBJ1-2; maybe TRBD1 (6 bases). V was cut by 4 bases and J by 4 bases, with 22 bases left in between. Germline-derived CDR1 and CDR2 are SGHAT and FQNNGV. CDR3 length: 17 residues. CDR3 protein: CASSSRPSGGRIYGYTF. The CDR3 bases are TGTGCCAGCAGCTCTAGACCTTCCGGGGGGCGCATCTATGGCTACACCTTC. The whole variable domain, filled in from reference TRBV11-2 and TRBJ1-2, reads EAGVAQSPRYKIIEKRQSVAFWCNPISGHATLYWYQQILGQGPKLLIQFQNNGVVDDSQLPKDRFSAERLKGVDSTLKIQPAKLEDSAVYLCASSSRPSGGRIYGYTFGSGTRLTVV.

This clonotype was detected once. CDR3 DNA: TGTGCCACCCTCCGGACCAACCCAAGCACTGAAGCTTTCTTT. Protein product: CATLRTNPSTEAFF. V gene TRBV15 combines with J gene TRBJ1-1, with D uncertain. The CDR3 runs to 14 residues. V shed 8 bases and J shed 4 bases, with 17 bases lying between them. Per germline, CDR1 LNHNV and CDR2 YYDKDF (reference sequence).

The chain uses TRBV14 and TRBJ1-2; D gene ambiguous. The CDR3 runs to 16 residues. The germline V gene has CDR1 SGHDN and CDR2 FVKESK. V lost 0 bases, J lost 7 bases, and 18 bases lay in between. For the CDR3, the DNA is TGTGCCAGCAGCCAAGATTTAGGGTTTCCGCGGTTTGGCTACACCTTC. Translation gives CASSQDLGFPRFGYTF.

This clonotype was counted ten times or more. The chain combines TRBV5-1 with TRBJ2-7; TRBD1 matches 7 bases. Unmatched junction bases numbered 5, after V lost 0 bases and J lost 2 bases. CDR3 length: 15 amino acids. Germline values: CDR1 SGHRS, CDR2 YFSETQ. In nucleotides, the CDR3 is TGCGCCAGCAGCTTGGAACCCGGGACAGCCTACGAGCAGTACTTC. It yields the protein CASSLEPGTAYEQYF.

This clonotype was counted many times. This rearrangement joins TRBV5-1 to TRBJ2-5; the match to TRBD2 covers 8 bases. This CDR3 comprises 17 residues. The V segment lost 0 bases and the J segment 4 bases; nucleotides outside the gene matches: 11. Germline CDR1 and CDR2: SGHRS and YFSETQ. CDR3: CASSLVGVPGGRETQYF. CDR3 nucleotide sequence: TGCGCCAGCAGCTTGGTGGGAGTTCCGGGAGGGAGAGAGACCCAGTACTTC. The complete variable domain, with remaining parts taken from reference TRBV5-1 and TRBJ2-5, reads KAGVTQTPRYLIKTRGQQVTLSCSPISGHRSVSWYQQTPGQGLQFLFEYFSETQRNKGNFPGRFSGRQFSNSRSEMNVSTLELGDSALYLCASSLVGVPGGRETQYFGPGTRLLVL.

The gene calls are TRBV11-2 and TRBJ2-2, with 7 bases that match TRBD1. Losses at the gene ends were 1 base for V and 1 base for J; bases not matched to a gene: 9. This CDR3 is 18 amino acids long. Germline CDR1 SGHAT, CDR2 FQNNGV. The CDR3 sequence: CASSLAGGTDQNTGELFF. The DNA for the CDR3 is TGTGCCAGCAGCTTAGCCGGTGGGACAGACCAGAACACCGGGGAGCTGTTTTTT.

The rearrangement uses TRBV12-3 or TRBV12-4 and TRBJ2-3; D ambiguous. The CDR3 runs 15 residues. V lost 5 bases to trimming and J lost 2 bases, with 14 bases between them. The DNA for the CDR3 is TGTGCCAGCAGTCGTGCCGGTCCCGCCACAGATACGCAGTATTTT. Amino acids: CASSRAGPATDTQYF.

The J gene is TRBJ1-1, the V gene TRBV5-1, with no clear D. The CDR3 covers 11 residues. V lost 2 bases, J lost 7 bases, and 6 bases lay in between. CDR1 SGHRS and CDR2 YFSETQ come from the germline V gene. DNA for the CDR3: TGCGCCAGCAGCTTCAGAGATGAAGCTTTCTTT. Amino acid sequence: CASSFRDEAFF.

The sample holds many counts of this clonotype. CDR3 in DNA: TGTGCCAGCAGCCAGGGGACAGGGAAGAACACTGAAGCTTTCTTT. This encodes CASSQGTGKNTEAFF. The rearrangement uses TRBV3-1 and TRBJ1-1, with TRBD1 matching over 9 bases. Looked up from germline, CDR1 is LGHDT and CDR2 is YNNKEL (reference sequence). V lost 3 bases, J lost 1 base, and 3 bases stayed unmatched. This CDR3 is built from 15 residues.

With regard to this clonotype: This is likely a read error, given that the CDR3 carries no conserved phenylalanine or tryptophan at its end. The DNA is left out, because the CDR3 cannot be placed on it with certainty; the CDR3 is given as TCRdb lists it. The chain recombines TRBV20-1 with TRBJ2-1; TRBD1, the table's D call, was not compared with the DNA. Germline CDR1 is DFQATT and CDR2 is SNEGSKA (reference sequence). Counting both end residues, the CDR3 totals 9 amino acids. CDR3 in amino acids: CNRWGARAL.

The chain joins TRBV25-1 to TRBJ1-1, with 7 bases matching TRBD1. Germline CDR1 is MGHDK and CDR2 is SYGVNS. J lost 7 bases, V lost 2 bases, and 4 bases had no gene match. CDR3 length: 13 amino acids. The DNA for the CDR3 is TGTGCCAGCAGTGAACCGGGACAGCGTGAAGCTTTCTTT. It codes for CASSEPGQREAFF.

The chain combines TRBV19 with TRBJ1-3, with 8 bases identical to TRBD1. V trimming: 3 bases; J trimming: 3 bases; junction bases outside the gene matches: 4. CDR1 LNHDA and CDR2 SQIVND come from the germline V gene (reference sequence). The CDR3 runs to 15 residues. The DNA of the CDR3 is TGTGCCAGTAGTATTACAGGGGGAATTGGAAACACCATATATTTT. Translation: CASSITGGIGNTIYF.

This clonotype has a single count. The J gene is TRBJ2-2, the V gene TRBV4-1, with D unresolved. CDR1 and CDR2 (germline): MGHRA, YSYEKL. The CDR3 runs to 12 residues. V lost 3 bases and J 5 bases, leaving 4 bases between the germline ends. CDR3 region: CASSHGTGELFF. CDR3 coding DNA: TGCGCCAGCAGCCATGGTACCGGGGAGCTGTTTTTT.

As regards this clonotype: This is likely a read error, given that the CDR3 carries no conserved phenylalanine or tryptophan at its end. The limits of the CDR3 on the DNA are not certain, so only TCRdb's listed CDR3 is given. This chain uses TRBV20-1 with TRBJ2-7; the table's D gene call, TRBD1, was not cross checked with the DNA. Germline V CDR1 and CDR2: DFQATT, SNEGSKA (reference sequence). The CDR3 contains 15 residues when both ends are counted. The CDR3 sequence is CSAEGGATPIYEQCS.

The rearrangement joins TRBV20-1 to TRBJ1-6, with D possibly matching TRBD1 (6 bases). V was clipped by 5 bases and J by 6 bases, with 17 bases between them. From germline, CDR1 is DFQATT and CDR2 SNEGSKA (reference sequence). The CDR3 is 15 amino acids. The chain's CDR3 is CSAPPGSGVNSPLHF. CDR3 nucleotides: TGCAGTGCTCCCCCCGGCTCAGGGGTTAATTCACCCCTCCACTTT.

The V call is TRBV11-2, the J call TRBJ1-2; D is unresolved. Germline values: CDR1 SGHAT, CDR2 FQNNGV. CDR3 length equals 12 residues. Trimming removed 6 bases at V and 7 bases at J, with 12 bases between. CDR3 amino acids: CASSDQERGYTF. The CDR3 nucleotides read TGTGCCAGCAGTGATCAGGAGCGTGGCTACACCTTC.

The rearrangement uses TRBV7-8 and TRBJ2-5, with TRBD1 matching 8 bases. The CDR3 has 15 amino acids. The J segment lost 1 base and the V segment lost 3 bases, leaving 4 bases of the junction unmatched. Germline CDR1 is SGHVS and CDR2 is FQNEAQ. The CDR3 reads CASSFRTGFQETQYF. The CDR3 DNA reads TGTGCCAGCAGCTTCAGGACAGGGTTCCAAGAGACCCAGTACTTC.

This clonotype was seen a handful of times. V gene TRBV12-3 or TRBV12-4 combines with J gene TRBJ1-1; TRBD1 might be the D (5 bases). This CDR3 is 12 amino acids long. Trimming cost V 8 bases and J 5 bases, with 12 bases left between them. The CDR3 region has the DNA TGTGCCAGCTCCGGGGGGTCTACTGAAGCTTTCTTT. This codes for CASSGGSTEAFF.

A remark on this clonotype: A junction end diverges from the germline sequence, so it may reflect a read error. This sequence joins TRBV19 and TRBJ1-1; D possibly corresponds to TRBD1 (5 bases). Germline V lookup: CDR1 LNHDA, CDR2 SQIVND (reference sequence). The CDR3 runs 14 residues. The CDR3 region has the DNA TGCAGCGTTGAAGGGGAGGGCGCGAACACTGAAGCTTTCTTT. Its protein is CSVEGEGANTEAFF.